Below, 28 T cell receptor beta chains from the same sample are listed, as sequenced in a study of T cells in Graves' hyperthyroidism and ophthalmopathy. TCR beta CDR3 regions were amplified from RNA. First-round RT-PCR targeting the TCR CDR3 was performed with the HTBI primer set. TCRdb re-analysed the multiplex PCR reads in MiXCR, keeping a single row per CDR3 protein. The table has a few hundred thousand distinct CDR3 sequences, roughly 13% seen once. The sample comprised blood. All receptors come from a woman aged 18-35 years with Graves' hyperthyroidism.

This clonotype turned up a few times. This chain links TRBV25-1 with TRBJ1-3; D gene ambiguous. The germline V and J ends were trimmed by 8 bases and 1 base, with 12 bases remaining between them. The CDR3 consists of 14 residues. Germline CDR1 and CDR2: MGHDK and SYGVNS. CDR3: CASRKDGSGNTIYF. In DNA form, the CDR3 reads TGTGCCAGCCGAAAAGACGGGTCTGGAAACACCATATATTTT.

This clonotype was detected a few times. For the CDR3, the DNA is TGTGCCTGGAGTGTAGGGTTAGATACGCAGTATTTT. This codes for CAWSVGLDTQYF. The chain couples TRBV30 to TRBJ2-3; unclear D gene. This CDR3 is built from 12 residues. Trimming shortened V by 0 bases and J by 5 bases, and 6 bases separated the two germline ends. Germline V gene data show CDR1 as GTSNPN and CDR2 as SVGIG (reference sequence).

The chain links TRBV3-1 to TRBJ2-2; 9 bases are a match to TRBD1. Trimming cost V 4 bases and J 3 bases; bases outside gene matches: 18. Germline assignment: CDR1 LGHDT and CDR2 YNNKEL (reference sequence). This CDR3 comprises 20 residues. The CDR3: CASSPAGTGSLLWDTGELFF. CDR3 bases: TGTGCCAGCAGCCCAGCCGGGACAGGGTCGCTGTTATGGGACACCGGGGAGCTGTTTTTT.

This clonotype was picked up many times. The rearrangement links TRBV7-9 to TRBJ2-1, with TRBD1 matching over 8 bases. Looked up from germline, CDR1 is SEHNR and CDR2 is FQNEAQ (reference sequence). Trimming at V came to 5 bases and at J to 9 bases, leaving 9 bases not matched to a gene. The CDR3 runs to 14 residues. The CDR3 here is CASSPPGQAVEQFF. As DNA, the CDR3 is TGTGCCAGCAGCCCCCCGGGACAGGCGGTTGAGCAGTTCTTC.

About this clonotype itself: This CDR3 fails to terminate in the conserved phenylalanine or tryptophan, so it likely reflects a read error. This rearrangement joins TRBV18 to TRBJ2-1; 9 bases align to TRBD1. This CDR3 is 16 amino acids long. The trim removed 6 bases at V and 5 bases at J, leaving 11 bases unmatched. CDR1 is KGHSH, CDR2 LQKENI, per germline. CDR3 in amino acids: CASSPNRGLSHNEQFS. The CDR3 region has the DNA TGTGCCAGCTCTCCTAACAGGGGGCTGTCCCACAATGAGCAGTTCTCC.

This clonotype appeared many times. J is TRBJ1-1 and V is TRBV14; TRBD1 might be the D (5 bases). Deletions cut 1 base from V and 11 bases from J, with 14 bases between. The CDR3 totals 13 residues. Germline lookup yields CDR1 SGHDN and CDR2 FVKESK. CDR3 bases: TGTGCCAGCAGCCAAGCCTGGGGGGGGGAGGCTTTCTTT. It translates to CASSQAWGGEAFF.

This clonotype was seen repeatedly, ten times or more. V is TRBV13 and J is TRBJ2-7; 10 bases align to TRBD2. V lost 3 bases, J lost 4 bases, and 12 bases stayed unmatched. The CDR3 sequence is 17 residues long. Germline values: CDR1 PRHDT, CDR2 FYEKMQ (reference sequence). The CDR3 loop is CASSFSGQGLAIYEQYF. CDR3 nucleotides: TGTGCCAGCAGCTTTTCAGGACAGGGACTAGCGATTTACGAGCAGTACTTC.

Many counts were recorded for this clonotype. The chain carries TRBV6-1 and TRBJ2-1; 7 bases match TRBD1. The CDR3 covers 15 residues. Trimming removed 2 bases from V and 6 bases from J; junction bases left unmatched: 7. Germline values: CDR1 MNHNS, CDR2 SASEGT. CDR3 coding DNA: TGTGCCAGCAGTGAAACAGGGGATGCGGTCAATGAGCAGTTCTTC. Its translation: CASSETGDAVNEQFF.

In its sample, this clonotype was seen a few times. The CDR3 here is CSASGRVITEAFF. The CDR3 bases are TGCAGTGCCAGCGGCAGGGTCATCACTGAAGCTTTCTTT. The chain couples TRBV20-1 to TRBJ1-1; D perhaps matches TRBD1 (5 bases). Germline V gives CDR1 DFQATT, CDR2 SNEGSKA (reference sequence). This CDR3 region has 13 residues. V lost 6 bases and J lost 4, with 15 bases in between.

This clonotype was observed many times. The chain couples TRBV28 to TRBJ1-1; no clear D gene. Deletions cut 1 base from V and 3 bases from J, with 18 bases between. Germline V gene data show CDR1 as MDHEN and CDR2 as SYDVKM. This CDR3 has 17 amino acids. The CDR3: CASSLSALKKPHTEAFF. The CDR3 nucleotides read TGTGCCAGCAGTTTATCCGCCCTAAAAAAACCCCACACTGAAGCTTTCTTT.

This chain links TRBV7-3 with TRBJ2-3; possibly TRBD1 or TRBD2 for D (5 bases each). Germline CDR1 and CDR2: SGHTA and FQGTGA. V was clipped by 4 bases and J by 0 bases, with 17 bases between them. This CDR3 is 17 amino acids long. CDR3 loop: CASSSSPNGASTDTQYF. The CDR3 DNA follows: TGTGCCAGCAGCTCCTCCCCCAACGGGGCTAGCACAGATACGCAGTATTTT.

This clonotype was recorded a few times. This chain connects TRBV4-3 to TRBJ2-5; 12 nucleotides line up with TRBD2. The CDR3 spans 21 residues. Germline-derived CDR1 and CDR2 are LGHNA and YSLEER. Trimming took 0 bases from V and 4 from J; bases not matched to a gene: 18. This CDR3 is CASSQDDTRDASGRASETQYF. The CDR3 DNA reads TGCGCCAGCAGCCAAGATGACACTCGCGACGCTAGCGGGAGGGCATCAGAGACCCAGTACTTC.

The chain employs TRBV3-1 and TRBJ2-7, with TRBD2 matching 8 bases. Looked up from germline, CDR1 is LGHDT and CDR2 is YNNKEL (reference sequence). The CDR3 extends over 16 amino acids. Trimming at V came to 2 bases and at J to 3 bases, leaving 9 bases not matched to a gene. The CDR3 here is CASSQRSSGGSYEQYF. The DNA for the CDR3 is TGTGCCAGCAGCCAAAGATCCAGCGGGGGAAGCTACGAGCAGTACTTC.

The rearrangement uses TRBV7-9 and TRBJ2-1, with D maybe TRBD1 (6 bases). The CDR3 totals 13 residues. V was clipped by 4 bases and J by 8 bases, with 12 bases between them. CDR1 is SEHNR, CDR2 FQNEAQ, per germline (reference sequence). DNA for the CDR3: TGTGCCAGCAGCTCGACAGGATGGGATGAGCAGTTCTTC. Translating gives CASSSTGWDEQFF.

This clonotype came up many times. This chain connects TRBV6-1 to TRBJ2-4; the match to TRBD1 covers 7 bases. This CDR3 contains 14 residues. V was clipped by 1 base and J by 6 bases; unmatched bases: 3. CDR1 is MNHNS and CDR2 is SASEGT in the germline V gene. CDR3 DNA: TGTGCCAGCAGTGAAGGGGACAGAAGAAACATTCAGTACTTC. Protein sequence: CASSEGDRRNIQYF.

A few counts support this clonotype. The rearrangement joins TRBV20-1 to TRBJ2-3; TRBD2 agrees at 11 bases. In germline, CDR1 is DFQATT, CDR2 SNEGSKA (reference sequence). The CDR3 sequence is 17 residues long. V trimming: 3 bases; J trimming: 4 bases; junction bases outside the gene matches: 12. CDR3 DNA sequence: TGCAGTGCTAGTGGAGGGCGCACTAGCGGGAGCTCAGATACGCAGTATTTT. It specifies CSASGGRTSGSSDTQYF.

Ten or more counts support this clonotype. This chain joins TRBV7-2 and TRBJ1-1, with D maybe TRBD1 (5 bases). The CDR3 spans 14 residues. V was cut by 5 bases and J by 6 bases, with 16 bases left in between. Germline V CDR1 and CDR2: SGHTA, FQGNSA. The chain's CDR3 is CASSERNTGAEAFF. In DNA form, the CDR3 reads TGTGCCAGCAGCGAAAGGAACACAGGCGCTGAAGCTTTCTTT.

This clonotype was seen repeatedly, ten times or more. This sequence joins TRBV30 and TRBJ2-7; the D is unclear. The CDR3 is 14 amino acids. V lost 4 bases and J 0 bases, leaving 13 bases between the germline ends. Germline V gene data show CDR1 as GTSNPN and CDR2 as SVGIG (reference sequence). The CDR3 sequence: CAWKDTFSSYEQYF. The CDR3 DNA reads TGTGCCTGGAAAGACACCTTTAGCTCCTACGAGCAGTACTTC.

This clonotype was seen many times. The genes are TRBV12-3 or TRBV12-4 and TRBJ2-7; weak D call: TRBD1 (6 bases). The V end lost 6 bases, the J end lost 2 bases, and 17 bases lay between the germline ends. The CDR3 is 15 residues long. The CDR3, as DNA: TGTGCCAGCAGCCGACAGGAGGACAGAACCTACGAGCAGTACTTC. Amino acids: CASSRQEDRTYEQYF.

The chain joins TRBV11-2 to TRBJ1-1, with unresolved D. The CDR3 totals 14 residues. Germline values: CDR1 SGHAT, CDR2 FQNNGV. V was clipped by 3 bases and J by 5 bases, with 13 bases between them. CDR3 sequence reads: CASSFEGFRTEAFF. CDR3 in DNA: TGTGCCAGCAGCTTTGAAGGGTTTCGGACTGAAGCTTTCTTT.

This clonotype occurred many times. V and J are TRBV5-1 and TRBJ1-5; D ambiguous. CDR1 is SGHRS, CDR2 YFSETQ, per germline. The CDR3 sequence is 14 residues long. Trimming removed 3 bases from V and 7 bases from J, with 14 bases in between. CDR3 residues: CASSSGEGGQPQHF. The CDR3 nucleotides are TGCGCCAGCAGCTCCGGGGAGGGAGGGCAGCCCCAGCATTTT.

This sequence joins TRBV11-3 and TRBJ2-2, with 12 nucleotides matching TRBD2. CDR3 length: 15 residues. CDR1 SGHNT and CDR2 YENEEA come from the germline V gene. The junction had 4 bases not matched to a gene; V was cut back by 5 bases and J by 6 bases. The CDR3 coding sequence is TGTGCCAGCAGCGCGACTAGCGGGAGATCCGGGGAGCTGTTTTTT. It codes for CASSATSGRSGELFF.

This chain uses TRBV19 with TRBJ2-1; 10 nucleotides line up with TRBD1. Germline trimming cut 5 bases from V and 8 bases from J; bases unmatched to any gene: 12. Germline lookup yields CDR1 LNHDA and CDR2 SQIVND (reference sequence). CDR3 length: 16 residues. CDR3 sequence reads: CASSPLKWDRGDEQFF. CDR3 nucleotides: TGTGCCAGTAGTCCTCTTAAGTGGGACAGGGGCGATGAGCAGTTCTTC.

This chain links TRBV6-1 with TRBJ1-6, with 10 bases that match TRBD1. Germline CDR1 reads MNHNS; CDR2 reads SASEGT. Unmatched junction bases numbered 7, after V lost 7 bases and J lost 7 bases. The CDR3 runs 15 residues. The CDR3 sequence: CASKELGQGNSPLHF. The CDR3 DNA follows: TGTGCCAGCAAGGAACTGGGACAGGGGAATTCACCCCTCCACTTT.

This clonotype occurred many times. This chain's CDR3 is CASSPVGGEQFF. CDR3 sequence (DNA): TGTGCCAGCAGTCCTGTCGGGGGTGAGCAGTTCTTC. This chain uses TRBV12-3 or TRBV12-4 with TRBJ2-1, with TRBD2 as a possible D gene (6 bases). Trimming stripped 5 bases from V and 9 bases from J, with 11 bases between. The CDR3 totals 12 residues.

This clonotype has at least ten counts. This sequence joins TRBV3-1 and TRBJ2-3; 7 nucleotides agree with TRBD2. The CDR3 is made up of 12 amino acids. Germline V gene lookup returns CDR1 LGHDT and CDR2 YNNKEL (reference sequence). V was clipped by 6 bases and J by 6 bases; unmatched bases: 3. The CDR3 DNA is TGTGCCAGCAGACAGACTAGCGATACGCAGTATTTT. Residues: CASRQTSDTQYF.

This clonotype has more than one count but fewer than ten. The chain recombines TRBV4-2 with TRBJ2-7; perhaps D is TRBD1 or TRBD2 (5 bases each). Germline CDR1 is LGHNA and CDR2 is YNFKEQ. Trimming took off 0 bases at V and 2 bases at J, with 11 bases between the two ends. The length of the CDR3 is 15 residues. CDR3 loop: CASSQDIMGAYEQYF. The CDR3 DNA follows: TGTGCCAGCAGCCAAGATATCATGGGGGCCTACGAGCAGTACTTC.

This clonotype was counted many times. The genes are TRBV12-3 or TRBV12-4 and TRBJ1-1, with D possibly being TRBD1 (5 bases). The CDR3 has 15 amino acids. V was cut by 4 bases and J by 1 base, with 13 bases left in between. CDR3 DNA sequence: TGTGCCAGCAGTTCCTCTCCCCAGGGGAACACTGAAGCTTTCTTT. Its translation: CASSSSPQGNTEAFF.